This is a list of T cell receptor beta chains from one sample in a study of prognosis after radiotherapy for stage I lung cancer. One entry per CDR3 protein, called by TCRdb with MiXCR from the multiplex PCR reads. The repertoire consists of tens of thousands of distinct CDR3 sequences, with 26% occurring once and the leading ten covering about 7.5%. The material was PBMCs, obtained before or after stereotactic body radiation therapy (not recorded which). The origin of the receptors is a donor aged 50 or older with non-small cell lung cancer. The CDR3 runs from the conserved cysteine through the conserved F or W. The order of the fields is CDR3 DNA, CDR3 protein, V gene, clone size, J gene, D gene. The D gene is left open where the match is weak. A row's size may be missing; if present it is once, few, many or a size class.

CDR3nt: TGCAGTGCTAGATCATCGAACACCATATATTTT; CDR3aa: CSARSSNTIYF; v_gene: TRBV20-1; abundance: many; j_gene: TRBJ1-3; d_gene: NA
CDR3nt: TGTGCCAGCAGCTCAATGCACGGGGAGTCCGATACGCAGTATTTT; CDR3aa: CASSSMHGESDTQYF; v_gene: TRBV7-2; abundance: many; j_gene: TRBJ2-3; d_gene: NA
CDR3nt: TGTGCCAGCAGCCTTGGGACTAGCGGTTTCTACGAGCAGTACTTC; CDR3aa: CASSLGTSGFYEQYF; v_gene: TRBV3-1; abundance: few; j_gene: TRBJ2-7; d_gene: TRBD2
CDR3nt: TGTGCCAACTCACCAGGAGTAGTAGGACCCAACACTGAAGCTTTCTTT; CDR3aa: CANSPGVVGPNTEAFF; v_gene: TRBV18; abundance: NA; j_gene: TRBJ1-1; d_gene: NA
CDR3nt: TGTGCCAGCAGTCTGGCAGGGGGCCCTTTATCCGCTGTCTACACCTTC; CDR3aa: CASSLAGGPLSAVYTF; v_gene: TRBV28; abundance: NA; j_gene: TRBJ1-2; d_gene: TRBD1
CDR3nt: TGTGCCAGCAGCCAAGATGGAGTGGGGGCTGACAATGAGCAGTTCTTC; CDR3aa: CASSQDGVGADNEQFF; v_gene: TRBV3-1; abundance: NA; j_gene: TRBJ2-1; d_gene: NA
CDR3nt: TGTGCCAGCAGTTGGCCAGAGGCAGATACGCAGTATTTT; CDR3aa: CASSWPEADTQYF; v_gene: TRBV12-3/TRBV12-4; abundance: NA; j_gene: TRBJ2-3; d_gene: NA
CDR3nt: TGTGCCAGCAGCTTAAACAGGGGCAATGAGCAGTTCTTC; CDR3aa: CASSLNRGNEQFF; v_gene: TRBV11-3; abundance: many; j_gene: TRBJ2-1; d_gene: TRBD1
CDR3nt: TGCGCCAGCAGCTTGGGCGGACAGGGACGTAGGTTAGGCGAGCAGTTCTTC; CDR3aa: CASSLGGQGRRLGEQFF; v_gene: TRBV5-1; abundance: many; j_gene: TRBJ2-1; d_gene: TRBD1
CDR3nt: TGTGCCTGGAGCACCGGGACAGGGGGCAATCAGCCCCAGCATTTT; CDR3aa: CAWSTGTGGNQPQHF; v_gene: TRBV30; abundance: many; j_gene: TRBJ1-5; d_gene: TRBD1
CDR3nt: TGTGCCAGCAGCCCTCCGGCGGGGTCAGGGGGGATCAATGAGCAGTTCTTC; CDR3aa: CASSPPAGSGGINEQFF; v_gene: TRBV7-9; abundance: many; j_gene: TRBJ2-1; d_gene: NA
CDR3nt: TGTGCCAGCAGTGGGGTCGGGCTTAAAGGAGGGACCCAGTACTTC; CDR3aa: CASSGVGLKGGTQYF; v_gene: TRBV2; abundance: many; j_gene: TRBJ2-5; d_gene: NA
CDR3nt: TGCGCCAGCAGCTTGGCCTGGACAGTTGCCTACGAGCAGTACTTC; CDR3aa: CASSLAWTVAYEQYF; v_gene: TRBV5-1; abundance: NA; j_gene: TRBJ2-7; d_gene: NA
CDR3nt: TGTGCCAGTAGCCTAGCGGGGAGAGACACCGTTGAGCTGTTTTTT; CDR3aa: CASSLAGRDTVELFF; v_gene: TRBV19; abundance: NA; j_gene: TRBJ2-2; d_gene: TRBD2
CDR3nt: TGTGCCAGCAGCTTGGGCAGGGCAATCGGCTACACCTTC; CDR3aa: CASSLGRAIGYTF; v_gene: TRBV5-6; abundance: many; j_gene: TRBJ1-2; d_gene: NA
CDR3nt: TGTGCCAGCGCTACAGGGAGAGGCTACACCTTC; CDR3aa: CASATGRGYTF; v_gene: TRBV6-1; abundance: many; j_gene: TRBJ1-2; d_gene: NA
CDR3nt: TGCGCCAGCAGCTTGGGTCCGGACAGTGAAGCTTTCTTT; CDR3aa: CASSLGPDSEAFF; v_gene: TRBV5-1; abundance: many; j_gene: TRBJ1-1; d_gene: NA
CDR3nt: TGTGCCAGCAGCTCCCGACAGGGGCTAACGGGGGATACGCAGTATTTT; CDR3aa: CASSSRQGLTGDTQYF; v_gene: TRBV7-2; abundance: many; j_gene: TRBJ2-3; d_gene: TRBD1
CDR3nt: TGTGCCAGCTACAGGGGGGAGAACTATGGCTACACCTTC; CDR3aa: CASYRGENYGYTF; v_gene: TRBV12-3/TRBV12-4; abundance: NA; j_gene: TRBJ1-2; d_gene: TRBD1
CDR3nt: TGTGCCATCGACTCCCGGGACAGGGGGTATGGCTACACCTTC; CDR3aa: CAIDSRDRGYGYTF; v_gene: TRBV10-3; abundance: many; j_gene: TRBJ1-2; d_gene: TRBD1
CDR3nt: TGTGCCAGTGAAAGGGGCGGCTCACCCCTCCACTTT; CDR3aa: CASERGGSPLHF; v_gene: TRBV6-1; abundance: NA; j_gene: TRBJ1-6; d_gene: NA
CDR3nt: TGCAGTGCTAGCGACTCCCGGGGGAAAAAACTGTTTTTT; CDR3aa: CSASDSRGKKLFF; v_gene: TRBV20-1; abundance: many; j_gene: TRBJ1-4; d_gene: NA
CDR3nt: TGTGCCAGCAGCTTTGGACAGGGGGTTACGAACACTGAAGCTTTCTTT; CDR3aa: CASSFGQGVTNTEAFF; v_gene: TRBV7-2; abundance: NA; j_gene: TRBJ1-1; d_gene: TRBD1
CDR3nt: TGTGCCTGGAGTGTCGACAGTGATAGGACCGGGGAGCTGTTTTTT; CDR3aa: CAWSVDSDRTGELFF; v_gene: TRBV30; abundance: many; j_gene: TRBJ2-2; d_gene: NA
CDR3nt: TGTGCCAGCAGCTCAGACGCGGGCAGCAATCAGCCCCAGCATTTT; CDR3aa: CASSSDAGSNQPQHF; v_gene: TRBV7-2; abundance: many; j_gene: TRBJ1-5; d_gene: NA
CDR3nt: TGTGCCAGCAGTCTATACTACGAGCAGTACTTC; CDR3aa: CASSLYYEQYF; v_gene: TRBV7-2; abundance: many; j_gene: TRBJ2-7; d_gene: NA
CDR3nt: TGCGCCAGCAGCCCGGGACTAGACTTTCCCGATGAGCAGTTCTTC; CDR3aa: CASSPGLDFPDEQFF; v_gene: TRBV5-1; abundance: many; j_gene: TRBJ2-1; d_gene: TRBD2
CDR3nt: TGTGCCAGCTCACCGACGAGAGTGGACAGGGCCTCCTACGAGCAGTACTTC; CDR3aa: CASSPTRVDRASYEQYF; v_gene: TRBV18; abundance: many; j_gene: TRBJ2-7; d_gene: TRBD1